The table lists the clone carrying this TCR beta chain with many counts. Ophthalmopathy patients all had a Clinical Activity Score of at least 3, a NOSPECS grade of at least 4 and disease under 3 months old. Orbital computed tomography, thyroid ultrasound, serum thyroxine and TRAb, and clinical symptoms together informed the diagnoses. V gave up 6 bases and J gave up 6 bases, with 14 bases separating them. The CDR3 covers 14 residues. The data belong to a study of T cells in Graves' hyperthyroidism and ophthalmopathy. There were TCR beta CDR3 regions amplified from RNA transcripts. Primed by the HTBI set, a first-round RT-PCR was run on the TCR CDR3. Using its own MiXCR run on the multiplex PCR reads, TCRdb lists one record per CDR3 protein. Of some 270,000 distinct CDR3 sequences in the sample, more than 20% were seen once.

The chain employs TRBV12-3 or TRBV12-4 and TRBJ2-2; unclear D gene. The specimen was blood. This clonotype was obtained from a woman in her 40s with Graves' ophthalmopathy. CDR3 in amino acids: CASSRRSFPGELFF. The DNA of the CDR3 is TGTGCCAGCAGCCGACGGTCCTTCCCCGGGGAGCTGTTTTTT.